These 5 T cell receptor beta chains were sequenced from one sample in a study of Graves' ophthalmopathy and Graves' hyperthyroidism. TCR beta CDR3 regions were amplified from RNA transcripts. Second-round multiplex PCR came after a first-round RT-PCR that employed HTBI primers. MiXCR was run by TCRdb on the multiplex PCR reads, yielding one entry per CDR3 protein. The sample yields roughly 60,000 distinct CDR3 sequences, under 55% seen once. Sequencing input: peripheral blood. The receptor set was obtained from an adult woman with Graves' ophthalmopathy.

Ten or more counts support this clonotype. V gene TRBV14 combines with J gene TRBJ2-2, with 8 bases lining up with TRBD2. The germline gives CDR1 SGHDN, CDR2 FVKESK. The CDR3 is made up of 14 amino acids. The J segment lost 1 base and the V segment lost 6 bases, leaving 1 base of the junction unmatched. The CDR3 DNA sequence: TGTGCCAGCAGTCTAGCGGGGAACACCGGGGAGCTGTTTTTT. This translates into CASSLAGNTGELFF. Supplemented by reference TRBV14 and TRBJ2-2, the full variable domain reads EAGVTQFPSHSVIEKGQTVTLRCDPISGHDNLYWYRRVMGKEIKFLLHFVKESKQDESGMPNNRFLAERTGGTYSTLKVQPAELEDSGVYFCASSLAGNTGELFFGEGSRLTVL.

A note on this clonotype: Since the CDR3 does not end with the conserved phenylalanine or tryptophan, this likely comes from a read error. The DNA is omitted, as the CDR3 cannot be located on it reliably, and the CDR3 follows TCRdb's listing. The chain combines TRBV9 with TRBJ1-5; the table names TRBD1, a call not compared with the DNA. CDR1 is SGDLS and CDR2 is YYNGEE in the germline V gene. Termini included, the CDR3 measures 15 amino acids. This chain's CDR3 is CASSLTGHPNQPHHL.

This clonotype was counted ten times or more. The chain has TRBV6-4 and TRBJ2-3; 9 nucleotides line up with TRBD2. The trim removed 2 bases at V and 4 bases at J, leaving 1 base unmatched. This CDR3 has 14 amino acids. CDR1 is MRHNA and CDR2 is SNTAGT in the germline V gene. DNA for the CDR3: TGTGCCAGCAGTGACACTAGCGGGCCAGATACGCAGTATTTT. Its translation: CASSDTSGPDTQYF.

The chain recombines TRBV19 with TRBJ2-1; 10 bases map to TRBD1. V gave up 7 bases and J gave up 5 bases; unmatched junction bases: 5. The germline V gene has CDR1 LNHDA and CDR2 SQIVND (reference sequence). The CDR3 loop spans 14 amino acids. The CDR3 nucleotides are TGTGCCAGTACCTGGACAGGGGGAGACAATGAGCAGTTCTTC. This sequence encodes CASTWTGGDNEQFF.

This clonotype has at least ten counts. This chain uses TRBV20-1 with TRBJ2-1, with D maybe TRBD2 (5 bases). CDR1 DFQATT and CDR2 SNEGSKA come from the germline V gene (reference sequence). This CDR3 comprises 11 residues. Trimming cost V 2 bases and J 9 bases, with 8 bases left between them. CDR3 in DNA: TGCAGTGCTAGACCTAGCAGTGAGCAGTTCTTC. This codes for CSARPSSEQFF.